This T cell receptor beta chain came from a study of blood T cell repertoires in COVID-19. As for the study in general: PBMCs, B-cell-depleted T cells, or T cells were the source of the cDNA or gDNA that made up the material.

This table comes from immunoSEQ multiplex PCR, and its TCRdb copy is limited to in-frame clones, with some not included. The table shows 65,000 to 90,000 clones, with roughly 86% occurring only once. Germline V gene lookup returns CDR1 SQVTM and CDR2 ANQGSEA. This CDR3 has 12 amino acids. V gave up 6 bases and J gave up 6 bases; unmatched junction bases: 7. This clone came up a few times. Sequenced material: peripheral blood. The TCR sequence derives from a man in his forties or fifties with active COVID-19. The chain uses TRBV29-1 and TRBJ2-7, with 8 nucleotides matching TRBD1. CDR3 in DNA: TGCAGCGTCGGGGACAGGTTGTCCGAGCAGTACTTC. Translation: CSVGDRLSEQYF.